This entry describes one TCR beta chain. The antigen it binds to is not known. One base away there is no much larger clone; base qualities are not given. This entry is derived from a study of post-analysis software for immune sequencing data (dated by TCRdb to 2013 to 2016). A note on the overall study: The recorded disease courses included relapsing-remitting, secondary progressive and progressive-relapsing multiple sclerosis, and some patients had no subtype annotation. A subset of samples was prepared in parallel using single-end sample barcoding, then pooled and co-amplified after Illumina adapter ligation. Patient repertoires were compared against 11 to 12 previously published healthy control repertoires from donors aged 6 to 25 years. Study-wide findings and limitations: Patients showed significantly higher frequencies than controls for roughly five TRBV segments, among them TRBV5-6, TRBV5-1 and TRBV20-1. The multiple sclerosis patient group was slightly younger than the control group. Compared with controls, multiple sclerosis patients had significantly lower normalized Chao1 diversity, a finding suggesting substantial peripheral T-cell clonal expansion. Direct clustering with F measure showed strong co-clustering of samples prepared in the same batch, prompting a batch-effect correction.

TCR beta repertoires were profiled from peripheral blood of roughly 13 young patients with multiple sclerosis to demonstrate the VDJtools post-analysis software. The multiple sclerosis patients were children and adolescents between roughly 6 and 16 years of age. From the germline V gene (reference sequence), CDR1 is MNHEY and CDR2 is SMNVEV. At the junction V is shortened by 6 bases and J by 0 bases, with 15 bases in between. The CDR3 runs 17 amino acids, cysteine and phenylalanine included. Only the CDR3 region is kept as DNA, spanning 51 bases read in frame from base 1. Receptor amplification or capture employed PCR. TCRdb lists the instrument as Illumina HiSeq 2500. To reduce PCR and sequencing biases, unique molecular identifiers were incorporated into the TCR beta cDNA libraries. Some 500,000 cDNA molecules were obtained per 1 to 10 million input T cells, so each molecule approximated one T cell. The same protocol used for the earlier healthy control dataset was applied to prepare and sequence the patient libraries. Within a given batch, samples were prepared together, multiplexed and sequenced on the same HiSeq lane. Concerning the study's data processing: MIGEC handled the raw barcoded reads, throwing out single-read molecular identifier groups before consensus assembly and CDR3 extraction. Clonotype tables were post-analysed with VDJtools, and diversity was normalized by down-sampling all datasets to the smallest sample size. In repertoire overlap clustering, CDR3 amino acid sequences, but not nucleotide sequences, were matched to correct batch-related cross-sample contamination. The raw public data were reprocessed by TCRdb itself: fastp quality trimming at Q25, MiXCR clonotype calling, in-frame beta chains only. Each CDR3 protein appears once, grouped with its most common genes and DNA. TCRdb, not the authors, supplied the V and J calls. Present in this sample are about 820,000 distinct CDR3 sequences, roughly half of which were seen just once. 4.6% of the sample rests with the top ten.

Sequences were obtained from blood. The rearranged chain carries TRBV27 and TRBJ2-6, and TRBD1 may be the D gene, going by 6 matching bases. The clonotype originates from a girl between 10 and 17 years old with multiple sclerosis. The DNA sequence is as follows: TGTGCCAGCAGCCCGACAGGCGAGGCCTCTGGGGCCAACGTCCTGACTTTC. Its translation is CASSPTGEASGANVLTF.